This T cell receptor (beta chain) was profiled in a study of T-cell reconstitution after alpha-beta-depleted transplantation in children. Overall study results and limits: Surviving recipient T cells and intrathymic progenitors accounted for some patients' high TCRbeta diversity at day 60. T-cell counts and diversity were attributed mostly to newly produced T cells one year after transplant. It was reported that alpha-beta T cells came from several hundred expanded graft clones (about two months after transplant).

This clonotype was picked up many times. Its specificity is not known. Unique molecular identifiers were incorporated during preparation of the TCRbeta library. Using its own MiXCR run on the PCR reads, TCRdb lists one record per CDR3 protein. The sample gives roughly 280,000 distinct CDR3 sequences, roughly 10% of which show up once; about 20% is in the top ten. CDR1 and CDR2 from the germline V gene are LGHNA and YNFKEQ. Trimming cost V 2 bases and J 0 bases, with 18 bases left between them. The CDR3 consists of 18 residues. This chain uses TRBV4-2 with TRBJ2-3, with D maybe TRBD2 (7 bases). The clonotype comes from a male patient aged 2 to 9 who had a stem cell transplant for chronic granulomatous disease, so the T cells may come from the graft donor. The starting material was peripheral blood, obtained 180 days after TCRalphabeta/CD19-depleted stem cell transplant. The CDR3 sequence is CASSQREWGGGSTDTQYF. CDR3 coding DNA: TGTGCCAGCAGCCAAAGAGAGTGGGGAGGGGGAAGCACAGATACGCAGTATTTT.